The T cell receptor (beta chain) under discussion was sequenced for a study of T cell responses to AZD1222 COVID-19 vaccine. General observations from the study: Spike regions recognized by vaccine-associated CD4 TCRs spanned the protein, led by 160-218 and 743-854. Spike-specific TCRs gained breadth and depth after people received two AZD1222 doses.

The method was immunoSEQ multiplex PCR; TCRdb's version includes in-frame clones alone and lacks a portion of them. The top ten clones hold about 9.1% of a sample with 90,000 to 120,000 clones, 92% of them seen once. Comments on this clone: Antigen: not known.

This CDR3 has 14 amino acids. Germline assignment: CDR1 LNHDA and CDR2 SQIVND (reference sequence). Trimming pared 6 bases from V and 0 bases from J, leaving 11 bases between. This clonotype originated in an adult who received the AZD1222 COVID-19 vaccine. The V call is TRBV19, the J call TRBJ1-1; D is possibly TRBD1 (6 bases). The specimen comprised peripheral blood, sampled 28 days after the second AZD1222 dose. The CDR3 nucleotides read TGTGCCAGTAGACCCGGACAGATGAACACTGAAGCTTTCTTT. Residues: CASRPGQMNTEAFF. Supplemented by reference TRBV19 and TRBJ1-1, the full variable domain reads DGGITQSPKYLFRKEGQNVTLSCEQNLNHDAMYWYRQDPGQGLRLIYYSQIVNDFQKGDIAEGYSVSREKKESFPLTVTSAQKNPTAFYLCASRPGQMNTEAFFGQGTRLTVV.